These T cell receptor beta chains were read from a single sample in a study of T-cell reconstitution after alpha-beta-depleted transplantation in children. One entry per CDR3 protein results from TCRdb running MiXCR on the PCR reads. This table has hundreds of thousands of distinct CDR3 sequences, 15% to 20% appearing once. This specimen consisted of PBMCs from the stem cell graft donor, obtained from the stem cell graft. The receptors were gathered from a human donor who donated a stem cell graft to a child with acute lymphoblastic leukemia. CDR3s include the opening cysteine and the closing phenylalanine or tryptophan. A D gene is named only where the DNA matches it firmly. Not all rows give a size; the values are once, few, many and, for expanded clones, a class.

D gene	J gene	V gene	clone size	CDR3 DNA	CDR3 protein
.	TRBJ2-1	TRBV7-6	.	TGTGCCAGCAGCTTTTTCGTCGACAGGGAGGGCCATGAGCAGTTCTTC	CASSFFVDREGHEQFF
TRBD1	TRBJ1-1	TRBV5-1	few	TGCGCCAGCAGCCGACAGGGACCGAACACTGAAGCTTTCTTT	CASSRQGPNTEAFF
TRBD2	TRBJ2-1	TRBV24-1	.	TGTGCCACCAGTGACTGGGGATGGCGGGGGGATGAGCAGTTCTTC	CATSDWGWRGDEQFF
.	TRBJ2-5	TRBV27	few	TGTGCCAGCAGCCGGACTTTCCAAGAGACCCAGTACTTC	CASSRTFQETQYF
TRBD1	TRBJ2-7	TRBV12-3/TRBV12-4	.	TGTGCCAGCAGGGGACAGGGGACTATCTACGAGCAGTACTTC	CASRGQGTIYEQYF
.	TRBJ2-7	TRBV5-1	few	TGCGCCAGCAGCCGTGATCAAGCCTACGAGCAGTACTTC	CASSRDQAYEQYF
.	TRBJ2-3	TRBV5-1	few	TGCGCCAGCAGCTTGGAGAGGTTGGGGGTTTCGGATACGCAGTATTTT	CASSLERLGVSDTQYF
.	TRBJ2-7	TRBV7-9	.	TGTGCCAGCAGCGGTGGCGCCCAGGGGCTCTACGAGCAGTACTTC	CASSGGAQGLYEQYF
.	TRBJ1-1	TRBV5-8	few	TGTGCCAGCAGCTTTTCCGCTGAAGCTTTCTTT	CASSFSAEAFF
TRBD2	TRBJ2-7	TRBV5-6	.	TGTGCCAGCAATTACGGGGGGTCGGCCTACGAGCAGTACTTC	CASNYGGSAYEQYF
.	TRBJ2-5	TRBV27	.	TGTGCCAGCAGGCCGCGGTGGGGTTCGCAAGAGACCCAGTACTTC	CASRPRWGSQETQYF
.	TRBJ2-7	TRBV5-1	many	TGCGCCAGCCGCGGTGCAGGTGCGGAGCAGTACTTC	CASRGAGAEQYF
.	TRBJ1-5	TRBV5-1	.	TGCGCCAGCAGCCCCGGGGGGGCCGACCAGCCCCAGCATTTT	CASSPGGADQPQHF
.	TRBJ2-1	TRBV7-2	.	TGTGCCAGCAGCCTCTCAAGGCTAGCCGGCAATGAGCAGTTCTTC	CASSLSRLAGNEQFF
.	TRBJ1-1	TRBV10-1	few	TGCGCCAGCAGTGAGGCGGTCAACACTGAAGCTTTCTTT	CASSEAVNTEAFF
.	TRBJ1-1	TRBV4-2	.	TGTGCCAGCAGCCAAGGGGCAGGGCCCACAGTTGAAGCTTTCTTT	CASSQGAGPTVEAFF
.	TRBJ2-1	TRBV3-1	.	TGTGCCAGCAGCCTCACGGGCAGGGTCCCCTACAATGAGCAGTTCTTC	CASSLTGRVPYNEQFF
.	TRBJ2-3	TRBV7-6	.	TGTGCCAGCAGCTCCGGGACGGAGCCCATTCACACAGATACGCAGTATTTT	CASSSGTEPIHTDTQYF
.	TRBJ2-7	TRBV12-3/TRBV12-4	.	TGTGCCAGCAGTTTAGCGGGGGGAACAACCTACGAGCAGTACTTC	CASSLAGGTTYEQYF
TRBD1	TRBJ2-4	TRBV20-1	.	TGCAGTGCTAGAGACCGACAGGGTGCCAAAAACATTCAGTACTTC	CSARDRQGAKNIQYF
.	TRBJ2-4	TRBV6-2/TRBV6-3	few	TGTGCCAGCAGCACGACCTTGTTAGCCAAAAACATTCAGTACTTC	CASSTTLLAKNIQYF
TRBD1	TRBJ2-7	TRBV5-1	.	TGCGCCAGCAGCCTATTCACAGGGGGCGACGAGCAGTACTTC	CASSLFTGGDEQYF
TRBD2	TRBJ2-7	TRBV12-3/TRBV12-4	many	TGTGCCAGCAGTTTCAAGGCAATTGGGACTAGCGGCTACGAGCAGTACTTC	CASSFKAIGTSGYEQYF
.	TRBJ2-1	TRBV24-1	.	TGTGCCACCAGTGCAGGCTCCTACAATGAGCAGTTCTTC	CATSAGSYNEQFF
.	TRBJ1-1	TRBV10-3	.	TGTGCCATCAGTGACCCAGGGGCAGGCACTGAAGCTTTCTTT	CAISDPGAGTEAFF
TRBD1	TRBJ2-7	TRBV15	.	TGTGCCACCAGCAGAGATCGGGACAGGGGGTTCGAGCAGTACTTC	CATSRDRDRGFEQYF
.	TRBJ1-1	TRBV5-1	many	TGCGCCAGCAGCTTGGCTCCGGGGAACACTGAAGCTTTCTTT	CASSLAPGNTEAFF
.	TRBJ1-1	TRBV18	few	TGTGCCAGCTCACCACAGAACAGGGACACTGAAGCTTTCTTT	CASSPQNRDTEAFF
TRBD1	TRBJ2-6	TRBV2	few	TGTGCCAGCAGAGGTCGGGGACAGAACTCTGGGGCCAACGTCCTGACTTTC	CASRGRGQNSGANVLTF
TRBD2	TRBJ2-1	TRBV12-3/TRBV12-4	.	TGTGCCAGCAGTACCGGACTAGCGGGAGGGTATGAGCAGTTCTTC	CASSTGLAGGYEQFF
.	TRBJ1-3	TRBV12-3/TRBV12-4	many	TGTGCCAGCACTTACCTTATGTTGGCTCAACTGTCTGGAAACACCATATATTTT	CASTYLMLAQLSGNTIYF
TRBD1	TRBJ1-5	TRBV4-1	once	TGCGCCAGCAGCCAAGGGGCCCTGACAGGGAATCAGCCCCAGCATTTT	CASSQGALTGNQPQHF
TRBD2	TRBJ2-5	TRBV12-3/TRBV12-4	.	TGTGCCAGCAGGCAAAGCGGGAGGGAGGAGACCCAGTACTTC	CASRQSGREETQYF
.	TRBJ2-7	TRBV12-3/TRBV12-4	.	TGTGCCAGCACCTGGGGAACAGCCAGCTCCTACGAGCAGTACTTC	CASTWGTASSYEQYF
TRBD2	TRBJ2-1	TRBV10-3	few	TGTGCCATCAGTGAGTCTGATAGCGGGTCCCGCTTTAGCTCCTACAATGAGCAGTTCTTC	CAISESDSGSRFSSYNEQFF
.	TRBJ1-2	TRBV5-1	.	TGCGCCAGCAGCTTGATTATTGGAGTGAGCTACACCTTC	CASSLIIGVSYTF
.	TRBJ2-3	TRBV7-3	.	TGTGCCAGCAGCCTTACGGACTCTGGCGTGTTAGATACGCAGTATTTT	CASSLTDSGVLDTQYF
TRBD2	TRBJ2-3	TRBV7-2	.	TGTGCCAGCAGGGAAAGAGGACTAGCCGCTGCAGATACGCAGTATTTT	CASRERGLAAADTQYF
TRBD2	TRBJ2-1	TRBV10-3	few	TGTGCCATCAGTGAAGGACTAGTCCCCGAGCAGTTCTTC	CAISEGLVPEQFF
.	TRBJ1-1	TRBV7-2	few	TGTGCCAGCAGCTTAGGACAGGCCTCGGAAGCTTTCTTT	CASSLGQASEAFF
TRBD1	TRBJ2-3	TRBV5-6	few	TGTGCCAGCAGCTTGGCCGGCAGGGGGTGGGTCACAGATACGCAGTATTTT	CASSLAGRGWVTDTQYF
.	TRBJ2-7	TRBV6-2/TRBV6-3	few	TGTGCCAGCAGTTTCGACGGGACTCCTTACGAGCAGTACTTC	CASSFDGTPYEQYF
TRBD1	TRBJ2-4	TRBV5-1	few	TGCGCCAGCAGCTTAGGACAGGGAGTAGCCAAAAACATTCAGTACTTC	CASSLGQGVAKNIQYF
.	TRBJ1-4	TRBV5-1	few	TGCGCCAGCAGCTTGGGTTGGAGAGAAAGTGAAAAACTGTTTTTT	CASSLGWRESEKLFF
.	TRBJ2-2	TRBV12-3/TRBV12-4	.	TGTGCCAGCAGTTTCGATTTCTCCCTGGGCGGGGAGCTGTTTTTT	CASSFDFSLGGELFF
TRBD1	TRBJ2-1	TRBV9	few	TGTGCCAGCAGCGCGCCGACAGGGCCTACCTACAATGAGCAGTTCTTC	CASSAPTGPTYNEQFF